A single sample is the source of the 25 T cell receptor beta chains below, sequenced in a study of T-cell reconstitution after alpha-beta-depleted transplantation in children. Unique molecular identifiers were incorporated during preparation of the TCRbeta library. TCRdb reanalysed the PCR reads using MiXCR and keeps one entry per CDR3 protein. The sample lists about 110,000 distinct CDR3 sequences, roughly 6.1% occurring once. This specimen was PBMCs, mostly from graft donor cells, taken 360 days after TCRalphabeta/CD19-depleted stem cell transplant. These receptor sequences come from a male patient between 2 and 10 years old who had a stem cell transplant for acute lymphoblastic leukemia, so the T cells may come from the graft donor.

DNA of the CDR3: TGTGCCAGCAGTGGGGGACGGGAGGAGCAGTACTTC. Translation gives CASSGGREEQYF. The chain uses TRBV2 and TRBJ2-7, with D possibly matching TRBD2 (6 bases). CDR3 length: 12 amino acids. V was trimmed by 4 bases and J by 7 bases, leaving 11 bases between them. Germline V gene lookup returns CDR1 SNHLY and CDR2 FYNNEI. Together with reference TRBV2 and TRBJ2-7, the CDR3 gives the full variable domain: EPEVTQTPSHQVTQMGQEVILRCVPISNHLYFYWYRQILGQKVEFLVSFYNNEISEKSEIFDDQFSVERPDGSNFTLKIRSTKLEDSAMYFCASSGGREEQYFGPGTRLTVT.

This clonotype was picked up many times. The chain carries TRBV7-3 and TRBJ2-7, with 11 bases matching TRBD2. Per germline, CDR1 SGHTA and CDR2 FQGTGA. The CDR3 runs 15 residues. The V and J ends lost 5 bases and 5 bases, in that order; junction bases with no gene match: 8. For the CDR3, the DNA is TGTGCCAGCAGCGCTACTAGCGGGAGTTTCAACGAGCAGTACTTC. This gives the protein CASSATSGSFNEQYF.

This clonotype was observed many times. The V gene is TRBV2, the J gene TRBJ1-2; no definite D call. Trimming cost V 11 bases and J 0 bases, with 7 bases left between them. Germline CDR1 is SNHLY and CDR2 is FYNNEI. The CDR3 is made up of 11 amino acids. As DNA, the CDR3 is TGTGCCGTCCAATCTAACTATGGCTACACCTTC. Translating gives CAVQSNYGYTF.

V and J are TRBV10-3 and TRBJ1-1, with 8 bases matching TRBD1. CDR1 ENHRY and CDR2 SYGVKD come from the germline V gene. With 7 bases clipped from V and 0 bases from J, the junction kept 7 bases outside the gene matches. CDR3 length equals 15 residues. The CDR3 is CAITLRQGMNTEAFF. The CDR3 nucleotides read TGTGCCATCACCTTAAGACAGGGGATGAACACTGAAGCTTTCTTT.

In its sample, this clonotype was seen a few times. Written as DNA, the CDR3 is TGTGCCAGCAGGAGAAACAACAGGGGAGGAACCGGGGAGCTGTTTTTT. As protein: CASRRNNRGGTGELFF. The genes are TRBV27 and TRBJ2-2; possibly TRBD1 for D (7 bases). The germline CDR1 and CDR2 sequences are MNHEY and SMNVEV (reference sequence). This CDR3 spans 16 amino acids. The V end lost 6 bases, the J end lost 5 bases, and 19 bases lay between the germline ends.

This clonotype was seen a few times. The chain has TRBV4-3 and TRBJ1-4; D remains ambiguous. Deletions cut 0 bases from V and 8 bases from J, with 4 bases between. The germline gives CDR1 LGHNA, CDR2 YSLEER. CDR3 length: 12 residues. The CDR3 sequence is CASSQEQEKLFF. The CDR3 DNA reads as TGCGCCAGCAGCCAAGAACAGGAAAAACTGTTTTTT.

The chain carries TRBV30 and TRBJ2-4; D remains unclear. CDR3 size: 16 residues. In germline, CDR1 is GTSNPN, CDR2 SVGIG (reference sequence). Trimming pared 0 bases from V and 0 bases from J, leaving 12 bases between. The DNA for the CDR3 is TGTGCCTGGAGTGTAGGGTCAGCGCTAGCCAAAAACATTCAGTACTTC. Protein: CAWSVGSALAKNIQYF.

This clonotype was observed many times. The chain joins TRBV7-2 to TRBJ1-5, with D maybe TRBD1 (5 bases). Trimming left V 1 base short and J 2 bases short, with 12 bases between. The CDR3 loop spans 16 amino acids. Germline CDR1 reads SGHTA; CDR2 reads FQGNSA. The CDR3 coding sequence is TGTGCCAGCAGCTTAGGAGCAGGGATGGGCAATCAGCCCCAGCATTTT. This sequence encodes CASSLGAGMGNQPQHF.

Comment on this clonotype: Given a much more abundant clone one base away, this may be a read error. The rearrangement joins TRBV18 to TRBJ1-2; 7 positions agree with TRBD1. The CDR3 totals 15 residues. Trimming removed 9 bases from V and 5 bases from J; junction bases left unmatched: 15. In germline, CDR1 is KGHSH, CDR2 LQKENI. CDR3 amino acids: CARSGQDSERYGYTF. The CDR3 DNA reads TGTGCCAGATCAGGACAGGACAGTGAACGATATGGCTACACCTTC.

This clonotype was observed at least ten times. The gene calls are TRBV5-1 and TRBJ2-7; TRBD1 matches at 7 bases. Germline assignment: CDR1 SGHRS and CDR2 YFSETQ. J lost 3 bases, V lost 3 bases, and 9 bases had no gene match. The CDR3 runs 15 residues. CDR3: CASSYTGTALYEQYF. The CDR3 DNA sequence: TGCGCCAGCAGCTACACCGGGACAGCCCTCTACGAGCAGTACTTC.

This clonotype was detected many times. V is TRBV20-1 and J is TRBJ2-7; D call uncertain. Trimming stripped 4 bases from V and 3 bases from J, with 13 bases between. The CDR3 contains 13 residues. Per germline, CDR1 DFQATT and CDR2 SNEGSKA (reference sequence). The CDR3 spells CSAMGPTDYEQYF. In DNA, the CDR3 is TGCAGTGCTATGGGCCCGACGGACTACGAGCAGTACTTC.

This clonotype was observed at least ten times. The chain employs TRBV4-3 and TRBJ2-1; weak D call: TRBD2 (5 bases). Looked up from germline, CDR1 is LGHNA and CDR2 is YSLEER. The CDR3 extends over 13 amino acids. Trimming removed 1 base at V and 9 bases at J, with 10 bases between. This CDR3 reads CASSQVQRGEQFF. For the CDR3, the DNA is TGCGCCAGCAGCCAAGTCCAACGGGGTGAGCAGTTCTTC.

This clonotype was counted ten times or more. The chain employs TRBV29-1 and TRBJ2-3; TRBD1 might be the D (6 bases). CDR3 length equals 13 residues. Germline V gene data show CDR1 as SQVTM and CDR2 as ANQGSEA. Trimming stripped 6 bases from V and 5 bases from J, with 15 bases between. This chain's CDR3 is CSVLQGREDTQYF. CDR3 coding DNA: TGCAGCGTCCTACAGGGTAGAGAAGATACGCAGTATTTT.

This clonotype was recorded a few times. This sequence joins TRBV5-6 and TRBJ2-5; weak D call: TRBD2 (6 bases). CDR1 is SGHDT and CDR2 is YYEEEE in the germline V gene. V lost 3 bases, J lost 4 bases, and 10 bases lay in between. The CDR3 runs to 13 residues. The CDR3 is CASSSRGTETQYF. DNA for the CDR3: TGTGCCAGCAGCTCACGGGGGACAGAGACCCAGTACTTC. Looking up the rest from reference TRBV5-6 and TRBJ2-5 gives the full variable domain: DAGVTQSPTHLIKTRGQQVTLRCSPKSGHDTVSWYQQALGQGPQFIFQYYEEEERQRGNFPDRFSGHQFPNYSSELNVNALLLGDSALYLCASSSRGTETQYFGPGTRLLVL.

This clonotype was counted many times. The chain joins TRBV12-3 or TRBV12-4 to TRBJ2-7; TRBD2 might be the D (5 bases). This CDR3 comprises 15 residues. V shed 6 bases and J shed 5 bases, with 20 bases lying between them. The CDR3, as DNA: TGTGCCAGCAGCCTCCCGGACTGGTTTTTCCACGAGCAGTACTTC. This gives the protein CASSLPDWFFHEQYF.

At least ten counts were recorded for this clonotype. The rearrangement joins TRBV6-2 or TRBV6-3 to TRBJ1-1, with D hard to call. Germline V lookup: CDR1 MNHEY, CDR2 SVGEGT. V lost 2 bases to trimming and J lost 3 bases, with 10 bases between them. The CDR3 sequence is 14 residues long. The CDR3 bases are TGTGCCAGCAGTTACGGGCGCGGGCACACTGAAGCTTTCTTT. Translated, it gives CASSYGRGHTEAFF.

At least ten counts were recorded for this clonotype. In DNA, the CDR3 is TGTGCCAGCAGTCAGAATTCACCCCTCCACTTT. It translates to CASSQNSPLHF. The chain couples TRBV6-1 to TRBJ1-6; D gene ambiguous. Germline CDR1 reads MNHNS; CDR2 reads SASEGT. The V and J ends lost 5 bases and 7 bases respectively, with 3 bases between them. The CDR3 runs 11 residues.

This clonotype was counted only a few times. The rearrangement uses TRBV4-1 and TRBJ2-7; D not certain. This CDR3 spans 17 amino acids. In germline, CDR1 is MGHRA, CDR2 YSYEKL. Trimming shortened V by 3 bases and J by 0 bases, and 18 bases separated the two germline ends. The CDR3: CASSQVLTHFSSYEQYF. DNA of the CDR3: TGCGCCAGCAGCCAGGTATTGACCCACTTCTCCTCCTACGAGCAGTACTTC.

This clonotype was recorded many times. CDR3 sequence reads: CASSPLGERTYEQYF. The CDR3 nucleotides are TGTGCCAGCAGTCCCTTGGGGGAGCGGACCTACGAGCAGTACTTC. The chain links TRBV28 to TRBJ2-7, with D perhaps assigned TRBD1 or TRBD2 (5 bases each). Germline V gives CDR1 MDHEN, CDR2 SYDVKM. The CDR3 runs 15 residues. V lost 5 bases, J lost 2 bases, and 16 bases lay in between.

This clonotype was seen at least ten times. The genes are TRBV13 and TRBJ2-7, with D possibly being TRBD1 (5 bases). The CDR3 has 13 residues. V was cut by 3 bases and J by 6 bases, with 12 bases left in between. Germline V CDR1 and CDR2: PRHDT, FYEKMQ (reference sequence). CDR3 residues: CASSLAPQGEQYF. In DNA, the CDR3 is TGTGCCAGCAGCTTGGCTCCCCAGGGCGAGCAGTACTTC.

With respect to this clonotype: The junction departs from the called germline gene at one end, perhaps through a read error. The chain links TRBV12-3 or TRBV12-4 to TRBJ2-7; 8 bases agree with TRBD1. The CDR3 covers 13 residues. The CDR3 reads CASSFWDRSVSDF. As DNA, the CDR3 is TGTGCCAGCAGTTTTTGGGACAGGTCTGTCTCGGACTTC.

This clonotype was found many times. The chain has TRBV6-2 or TRBV6-3 and TRBJ2-7; 11 positions agree with TRBD2. V trimming: 0 bases; J trimming: 13 bases; junction bases outside the gene matches: 11. This CDR3 region has 15 residues. Germline CDR1 and CDR2: MNHEY and SVGEGT. CDR3 protein: CASSYSVTSGIDQYF. The CDR3 bases are TGTGCCAGCAGTTACTCAGTGACTAGCGGGATTGATCAATACTTC.

This clonotype was counted many times. CDR3 amino acids: CASSLVSPQGNEQFF. DNA for the CDR3: TGTGCCAGCAGCTTAGTTTCCCCCCAGGGCAATGAGCAGTTCTTC. This sequence joins TRBV7-9 and TRBJ2-1; possible D gene TRBD1, 5 bases. Trimming cost V 1 base and J 6 bases, with 13 bases left between them. Looked up from germline, CDR1 is SEHNR and CDR2 is FQNEAQ (reference sequence). CDR3 length: 15 residues.

This clonotype was recorded many times. The chain recombines TRBV27 with TRBJ1-5; D gene unclear. There are 13 residues in the CDR3. Germline lookup yields CDR1 MNHEY and CDR2 SMNVEV (reference sequence). The V end lost 5 bases, the J end lost 0 bases, and 5 bases lay between the germline ends. The CDR3 reads CASSPDSNQPQHF. The CDR3 region has the DNA TGTGCCAGCAGTCCCGATAGCAATCAGCCCCAGCATTTT.

A remark on this clonotype: This may arise from a read error, as a much more abundant clone is one base away. J is TRBJ2-3 and V is TRBV9; TRBD1 or TRBD2 may be the D gene (5 bases each). The CDR3 has 14 residues. V was trimmed by 4 bases and J by 4 bases, leaving 13 bases between them. The V gene's germline CDR1 is SGDLS and CDR2 YYNGEE. The CDR3 reads CASSPGTHSDTQYF. CDR3 DNA sequence: TGTGCCAGCAGCCCGGGGACGCACTCAGATACGCAGTATTTT.